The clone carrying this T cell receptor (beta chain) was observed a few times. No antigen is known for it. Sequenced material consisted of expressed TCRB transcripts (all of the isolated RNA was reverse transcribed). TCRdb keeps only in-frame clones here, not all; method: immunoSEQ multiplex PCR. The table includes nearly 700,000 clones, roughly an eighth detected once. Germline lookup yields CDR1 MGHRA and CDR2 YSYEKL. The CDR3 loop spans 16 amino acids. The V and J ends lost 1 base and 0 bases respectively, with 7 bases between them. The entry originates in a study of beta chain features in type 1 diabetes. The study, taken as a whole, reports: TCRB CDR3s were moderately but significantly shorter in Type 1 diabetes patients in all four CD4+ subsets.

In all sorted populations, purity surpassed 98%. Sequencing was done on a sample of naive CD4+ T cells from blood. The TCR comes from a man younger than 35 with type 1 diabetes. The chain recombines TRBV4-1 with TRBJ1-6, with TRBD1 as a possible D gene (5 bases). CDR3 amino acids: CASSQGGSSYNSPLHF. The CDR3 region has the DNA TGCGCCAGCAGCCAAGGGGGGAGCTCCTATAATTCACCCCTCCACTTT.